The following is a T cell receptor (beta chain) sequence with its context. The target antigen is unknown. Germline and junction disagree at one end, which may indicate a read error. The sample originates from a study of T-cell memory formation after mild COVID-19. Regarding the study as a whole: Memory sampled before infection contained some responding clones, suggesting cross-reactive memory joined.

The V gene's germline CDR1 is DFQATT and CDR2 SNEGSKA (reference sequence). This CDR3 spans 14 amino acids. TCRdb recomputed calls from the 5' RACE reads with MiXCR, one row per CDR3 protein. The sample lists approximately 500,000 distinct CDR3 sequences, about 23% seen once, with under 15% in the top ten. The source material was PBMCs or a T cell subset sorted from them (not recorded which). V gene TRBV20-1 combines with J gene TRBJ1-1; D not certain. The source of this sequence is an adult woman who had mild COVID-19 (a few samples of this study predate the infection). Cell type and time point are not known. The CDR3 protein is CSARGGRGVTEDFF. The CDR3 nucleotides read TGCAGTGCTAGAGGTGGCCGGGGAGTGACTGAAGATTTCTTT.